Listed below are T cell receptor beta chains from one sample, sequenced in a study of cytomegalovirus exposure and HLA in healthy donors. Here immunoSEQ multiplex PCR was the method, and the copy in TCRdb shows in-frame clones only, minus some. The table includes 50,000 or so clones, 85% to 95% detected once. The specimen sequenced was PBMCs. Every receptor here comes from a man aged 18-30 years in good health and CMV-seronegative. Each CDR3 is given with its conserved first and last residue. The D gene is left open where the match is weak. Clone size is given for some rows only: seen once, a few or many times, or a class if the clone is expanded.

D gene,V gene,J gene,clone size,CDR3 protein
.,TRBV6-4,TRBJ2-1,.,CASSDSAGQVDEQFF
.,TRBV19,TRBJ1-2,.,CASSIGQLEGYTF
.,TRBV30,TRBJ1-5,few,CAAQGGNQPQHF
.,TRBV7-9,TRBJ2-1,.,CASSLVGGSYNEQFF
TRBD1,TRBV6-6,TRBJ1-5,once,CASSNDRVSGNQPQHF
TRBD2,TRBV7-2,TRBJ2-3,.,CASSLIAGGVTDTQYF
.,TRBV6-4,TRBJ2-1,.,CASSDSGGANEQFF
TRBD1,TRBV10-3,TRBJ2-7,.,CATGQGAAEQYF
.,TRBV6-6,TRBJ1-1,.,CASSYSQGSPNTEAFF
.,TRBV6-6,TRBJ1-2,.,CASIKAGNYGYTF
TRBD2,TRBV19,TRBJ2-2,.,CASSIISGTGELFF
.,TRBV6-1,TRBJ1-1,.,CASSEEVRDRPEAFF
.,TRBV15,TRBJ2-1,.,CATSRAVNEQFF
TRBD2,TRBV6-4,TRBJ2-3,.,CASSQREIDTQYF
TRBD1,TRBV10-3,TRBJ2-7,.,CAITTTGKGEQYF
.,TRBV4-2,TRBJ2-1,.,CASSQEAEALEQFF
TRBD1,TRBV28,TRBJ2-7,.,CASTPGQYSYEQYF
TRBD2,TRBV9,TRBJ2-7,.,CASSVELAAYEQYF
.,TRBV5-6,TRBJ1-4,once,CASSQGFTATNEKLFF
TRBD2,TRBV6-1,TRBJ2-7,.,CASRLSGTSYEQYF
.,TRBV29-1,TRBJ1-2,.,CSGRDARDGYTF
.,TRBV21-1,TRBJ1-5,.,CASSFRTGETWQPQHF
.,TRBV7-9,TRBJ1-1,.,CASSLGTKGAFF
.,TRBV11-2,TRBJ2-7,once,CASSLQGSYEQYF
.,TRBV6-1,TRBJ1-5,.,CASSEAGVWPQHF
TRBD2,TRBV11-3,TRBJ2-2,.,CASSLGLAPGELFF
.,TRBV6-1,TRBJ1-2,few,CASRATTANYGYTF
.,TRBV7-9,TRBJ2-7,.,CASEPSGGSIHEQYF
.,TRBV6-1,TRBJ2-7,once,CASSAGEQYF
.,TRBV9,TRBJ2-2,.,CASSVGADTGELFF
TRBD2,TRBV9,TRBJ2-5,.,CASSPGTSGRQETQYF